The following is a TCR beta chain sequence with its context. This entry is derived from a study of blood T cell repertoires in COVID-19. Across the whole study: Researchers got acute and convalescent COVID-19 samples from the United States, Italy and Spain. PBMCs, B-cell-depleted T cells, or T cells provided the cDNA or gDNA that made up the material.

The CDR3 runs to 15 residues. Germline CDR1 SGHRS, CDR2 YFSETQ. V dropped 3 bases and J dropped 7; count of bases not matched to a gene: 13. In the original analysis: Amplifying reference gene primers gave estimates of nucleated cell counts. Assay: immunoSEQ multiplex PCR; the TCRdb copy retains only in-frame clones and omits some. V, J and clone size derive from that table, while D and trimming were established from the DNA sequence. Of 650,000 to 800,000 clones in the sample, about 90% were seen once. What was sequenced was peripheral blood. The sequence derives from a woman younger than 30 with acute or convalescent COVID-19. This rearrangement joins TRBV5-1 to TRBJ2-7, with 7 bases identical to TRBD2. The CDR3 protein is CASSYPTGTTVEQYF. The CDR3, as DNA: TGCGCCAGCAGCTACCCGACCGGGACTACCGTGGAGCAGTACTTC.